The 19 T cell receptor beta chains presented below share a single source sample, sequenced in a study of blood T cells in healthy people across ages (dated by TCRdb to between 2014 and 2016). The library was built by means of 5' RACE. Sequencing instrument: Illumina HiSeq 2500. A second PCR of roughly 7 to 12 cycles was run with a J-beta primer mix and a sample-barcoded 5' primer. The raw public data were reprocessed by TCRdb itself: fastp quality trimming at Q25, MiXCR clonotype calling, in-frame beta chains only. For every CDR3 protein sequence, its rows merge into one entry that carries the most common genes and DNA. The sample table shows around 1.5 million distinct CDR3 sequences, and roughly 40% are seen once. The top ten clones comprise roughly 7.7% of the sample. Sequencing was performed on blood. These receptors were obtained from a woman aged 18-30 years in good health.

This clonotype was picked up a small number of times. This sequence joins TRBV12-3 or TRBV12-4 and TRBJ1-5; maybe TRBD1 (5 bases). The V end was cut by 4 bases, the J end by 4 bases, with 14 bases between. The length of the CDR3 is 15 residues. CDR3 loop: CASSSSIWGNQPQHF. For the CDR3, the DNA is TGTGCCAGCAGTTCTAGCATTTGGGGGAATCAGCCCCAGCATTTT.

This clonotype has more than one count but fewer than ten. The chain combines TRBV10-3 with TRBJ2-1; 8 bases fit TRBD2. CDR3 length: 16 amino acids. Germline CDR1 is ENHRY and CDR2 is SYGVKD. After removal of 7 bases from V and 0 bases from J, the junction contained 8 bases not matched to a gene. In DNA, the CDR3 is TGTGCCATCACTGGAGTTAGCGGGACCTCCTACAATGAGCAGTTCTTC. Protein sequence: CAITGVSGTSYNEQFF.

A word on this clonotype: The junction and the germline gene differ at one end; a read error may be behind it. The rearrangement links TRBV7-2 to TRBJ2-5; D gene unclear. CDR3 length equals 13 residues. Germline CDR1 and CDR2: SGHTA and FQGNSA. The CDR3 coding sequence is TGTGCCAGCAGCTTACAGTACCAAGAGGCCCAGTACTTC. Protein: CASSLQYQEAQYF.

This clonotype was detected only a few times. This rearrangement joins TRBV6-5 to TRBJ1-2, with 10 bases matching TRBD1. The CDR3 runs to 18 residues. Germline V gene sequence: CDR1 MNHEY, CDR2 SVGAGI. The V gene end was trimmed by 6 bases and the J gene end by 5 bases; junction bases not matched to a gene: 18. CDR3 residues: CASRYDRGRGYPIYGYTF. As DNA, the CDR3 is TGTGCCAGCAGATACGACAGGGGGCGAGGGTATCCAATATATGGCTACACCTTC.

The rearrangement uses TRBV10-3 and TRBJ2-7; no clear D gene. Deletions cut 4 bases from V and 4 bases from J, with 20 bases between. This CDR3 is built from 16 residues. Germline lookup yields CDR1 ENHRY and CDR2 SYGVKD. CDR3 in amino acids: CAISGDRDLPSYEQYF. CDR3 DNA: TGTGCCATCAGTGGTGATAGAGACTTGCCCTCTTACGAGCAGTACTTC.

This chain connects TRBV21-1 to TRBJ2-2. TRBV21-1 constitutes a pseudogene. The CDR3 is 13 amino acids. The CDR3 nucleotides read TGTGCCAGCAGCAAACCGGAAAGCGGGGAGCTGTTTTTT. Translation gives CASSKPESGELFF.

The chain combines TRBV12-3 or TRBV12-4 with TRBJ2-3; 7 bases map to TRBD1. The CDR3 has 13 residues. After removal of 6 bases from V and 3 bases from J, the junction contained 3 bases not matched to a gene. CDR3 sequence reads: CASRGQRTDTQYF. The CDR3 coding sequence is TGTGCCAGCAGGGGACAGAGAACAGATACGCAGTATTTT.

Only a few counts were recorded for this clonotype. The chain carries TRBV10-3 and TRBJ2-3; TRBD1 agrees at 7 bases. CDR1 and CDR2 from the germline V gene are ENHRY and SYGVKD. This CDR3 region has 15 residues. J lost 0 bases, V lost 10 bases, and 10 bases had no gene match. Here the CDR3 DNA reads TGTGCCACCAACCCACAGGGGCGTAGCACAGATACGCAGTATTTT. Translated, it gives CATNPQGRSTDTQYF.

The chain carries TRBV30 and TRBJ2-3; D might be TRBD1 (6 bases). Germline CDR1 GTSNPN, CDR2 SVGIG (reference sequence). V was trimmed by 0 bases and J by 2 bases, leaving 12 bases between them. This CDR3 is 15 amino acids long. The CDR3 spells CAWSVGRDNTDTQYF. The CDR3 DNA is TGTGCCTGGAGTGTAGGCAGGGACAACACAGATACGCAGTATTTT.

V is TRBV3-1 and J is TRBJ2-2; TRBD2 matches at 10 bases. CDR3 length: 19 residues. Germline lookup yields CDR1 LGHDT and CDR2 YNNKEL (reference sequence). Trimming cost V 0 bases and J 5 bases; bases outside gene matches: 12. The CDR3 sequence: CASSQEFQREGRRTGELFF. DNA for the CDR3: TGTGCCAGCAGCCAAGAGTTCCAGCGGGAGGGCCGGAGGACCGGGGAGCTGTTTTTT.

This chain links TRBV6-4 with TRBJ1-1, with 7 bases lining up with TRBD1. Germline CDR1 and CDR2: MRHNA and SNTAGT. The ends lost 9 bases at V and 5 bases at J; junction bases unmatched: 9. This CDR3 comprises 13 residues. CDR3 sequence reads: CARPGGPVTEAFF. For the CDR3, the DNA is TGTGCCAGGCCAGGGGGGCCTGTAACTGAAGCTTTCTTT.

This clonotype has more than one count but fewer than ten. The V call is TRBV20-1, the J call TRBJ2-1; 8 bases agree with TRBD2. The CDR3 has 14 amino acids. Per the germline V gene, CDR1 is DFQATT and CDR2 is SNEGSKA (reference sequence). V lost 5 bases to trimming and J lost 2 bases; unmatched junction nucleotides: 5. CDR3: CSASAGGPYNEQFF. The CDR3, as DNA: TGCAGTGCTTCCGCGGGGGGTCCCTACAATGAGCAGTTCTTC.

The genes are TRBV6-5 and TRBJ1-2, with 10 nucleotides matching TRBD1. Germline CDR1 reads MNHEY; CDR2 reads SVGAGI. Trimming cost V 5 bases and J 7 bases; bases outside gene matches: 1. This CDR3 region has 12 residues. Written as DNA, the CDR3 is TGTGCCAGCAGTCGGGACAGGGGTGGCTACACCTTC. Protein: CASSRDRGGYTF.

The table lists this clonotype with a few counts. V and J are TRBV5-1 and TRBJ2-1; D is possibly TRBD1 or TRBD2 (5 bases each). V lost 0 bases and J lost 1, with 14 bases in between. CDR1 SGHRS and CDR2 YFSETQ come from the germline V gene. The CDR3 is 17 amino acids. The CDR3 DNA reads TGCGCCAGCAGCTTGGATTGGGGACGAGCGTCCTACAATGAGCAGTTCTTC. Protein sequence: CASSLDWGRASYNEQFF.

This clonotype was counted between two and nine times. V gene TRBV28 combines with J gene TRBJ2-7, with D perhaps matching TRBD2 (7 bases). The CDR3 is 17 residues long. V shed 5 bases and J shed 3 bases, with 23 bases lying between them. Germline V CDR1 and CDR2: MDHEN, SYDVKM. CDR3 region: CASSHLLAGEGDYEQYF. CDR3 bases: TGTGCCAGCAGTCACCTTCTGGCGGGGGAGGGGGACTACGAGCAGTACTTC.

This sequence joins TRBV27 and TRBJ2-3; D perhaps matches TRBD2 (5 bases). This CDR3 is 19 amino acids long. From germline, CDR1 is MNHEY and CDR2 SMNVEV (reference sequence). The germline V and J ends were trimmed by 2 bases and 4 bases, with 25 bases remaining between them. The CDR3 DNA reads TGTGCCAGCAGTTTAGCGTTGCGAAGAGGGCTGCCCACGGCAGATACGCAGTATTTT. This codes for CASSLALRRGLPTADTQYF.

The chain has TRBV20-1 and TRBJ2-4; TRBD2 matches at 8 bases. The J call may be wrong; the DNA end is better matched by TRBJ2-5. Germline CDR1 reads DFQATT; CDR2 reads SNEGSKA (reference sequence). The CDR3 contains 13 residues. In nucleotides, the CDR3 is TGCAGTGCTAGAATAGCGGGACAAGAGACCCAGTACTTC. This translates into CSARIAGQETQYF.

The chain joins TRBV11-2 to TRBJ1-2, with D unresolved. CDR3 length: 13 amino acids. The germline gives CDR1 SGHAT, CDR2 FQNNGV. V was trimmed by 0 bases and J by 7 bases, leaving 9 bases between them. DNA of the CDR3: TGTGCCAGCAGCTTAGATTGGGTATCTGGCTACACCTTC. Protein product: CASSLDWVSGYTF.

The V gene is TRBV10-3, the J gene TRBJ1-1; D remains ambiguous. CDR3 length: 15 residues. CDR1 and CDR2 from the germline V gene are ENHRY and SYGVKD. The V end was cut by 2 bases, the J end by 1 base, with 11 bases between. DNA for the CDR3: TGTGCCATCAGTGAGAGCGACATTAGGAACACTGAAGCTTTCTTT. Translating it yields CAISESDIRNTEAFF.